This T cell receptor beta chain is from a study of blood T cell repertoires in COVID-19. The method was immunoSEQ multiplex PCR; TCRdb's version includes in-frame clones alone and lacks a portion of them. The sample contains a few hundred thousand clones, under 85% of which appear only once. The V end was cut by 0 bases, the J end by 6 bases, with 6 bases between. Germline V gives CDR1 MGHRA, CDR2 YSYEKL. The CDR3 is 13 amino acids. The receptor comes from a man aged 25-40 years who had recovered from COVID-19. V and J are TRBV4-1 and TRBJ2-1; no reliable D call. The specimen sequenced was peripheral blood. The CDR3 nucleotides are TGCGCCAGCAGCCAAGAACCCGGCAATGAGCAGTTCTTC. Its protein product is CASSQEPGNEQFF.